The clone carrying this T cell receptor beta chain was observed a handful of times. Antigen unknown. This sample is drawn from a study of identical twins. The germline V gene has CDR1 SEHNR and CDR2 FQNEAQ (reference sequence). V lost 2 bases, J lost 8 bases, and 13 bases lay in between. CDR3 length equals 14 residues. Through template switching, a universal primer site was introduced, and the cDNA contained unique molecular identifiers. Each CDR3 protein gets one entry after TCRdb re-called the 5' RACE reads with MiXCR. The sample comprises about 550,000 distinct CDR3 sequences, 20% to 25% of which are singletons, and 0.48% rests with the top ten. The donors were all healthy and Caucasian. Whole-study findings and limits: Whereas memory repertoires showed no such difference, abundant cord blood beta clonotypes carried fewer insertions.

These data also featured in a second study, about yellow fever vaccine responses in identical twins. That report adds: Twins' vaccine T cell responses reportedly seemed partly convergent and partly personalized.

The sample was CD4+ T cells sorted from blood. The sequence came from a woman younger than 30 in good health. The rearrangement joins TRBV7-9 to TRBJ1-3; D call uncertain. The CDR3 protein is CASSLIGIVDTIYF. The DNA for the CDR3 is TGTGCCAGCAGCTTAATCGGTATTGTGGACACCATATATTTT.